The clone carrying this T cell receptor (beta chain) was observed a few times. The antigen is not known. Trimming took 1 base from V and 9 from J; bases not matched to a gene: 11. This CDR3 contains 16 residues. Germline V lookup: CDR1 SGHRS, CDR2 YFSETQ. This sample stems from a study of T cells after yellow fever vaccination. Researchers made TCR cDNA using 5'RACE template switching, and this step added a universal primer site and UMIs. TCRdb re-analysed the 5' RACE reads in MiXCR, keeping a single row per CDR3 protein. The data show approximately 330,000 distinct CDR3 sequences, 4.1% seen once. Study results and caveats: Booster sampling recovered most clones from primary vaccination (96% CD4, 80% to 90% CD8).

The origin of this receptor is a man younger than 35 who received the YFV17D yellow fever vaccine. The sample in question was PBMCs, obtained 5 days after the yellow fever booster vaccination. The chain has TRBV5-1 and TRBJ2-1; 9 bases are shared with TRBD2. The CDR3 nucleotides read TGCGCCAGCAGCTTGAGGAGCGGGGGGCCGAGGGGTGAGCAGTTCTTC. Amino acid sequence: CASSLRSGGPRGEQFF.